This T cell receptor (beta chain) originates from a study of cytomegalovirus exposure and HLA in healthy donors. Amplification used 60 Vbeta primers and 13 Jbeta primers. Authors' analysis steps: Unique TCR beta chains numbered 80 million to 95 million in a later analysis, with roughly 10 million shared. Profiling relied on immunoSEQ multiplex PCR, and the TCRdb table lists in-frame clones only, not all of them. V and J calls and clone size are as listed in that table; D and trimming were resolved from the DNA. The data contain roughly 190,000 clones, roughly four fifths of them singletons. Losses at the gene ends were 8 bases for V and 7 bases for J; bases not matched to a gene: 9. This CDR3 has 14 amino acids. From germline, CDR1 is ENHRY and CDR2 SYGVKD.

The chain is built from TRBV10-3 and TRBJ1-2, with TRBD1 matching over 11 bases. The TCR comes from a woman aged 25 to 39 in good health and CMV-seropositive. Sequencing was done on a sample of PBMCs. This chain's CDR3 is CAIGSRTGGLGYTF. The CDR3 DNA reads TGTGCCATCGGTTCCCGGACAGGGGGCCTTGGCTACACCTTC.